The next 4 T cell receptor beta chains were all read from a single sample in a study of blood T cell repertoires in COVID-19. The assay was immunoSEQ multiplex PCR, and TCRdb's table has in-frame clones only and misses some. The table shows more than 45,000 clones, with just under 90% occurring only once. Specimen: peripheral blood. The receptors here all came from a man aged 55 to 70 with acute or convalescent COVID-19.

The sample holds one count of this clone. The DNA of the CDR3 is TGTGCCAGCAGTCCTACTCTCGGGCGGGGCCAAGAGACCCAGTACTTC. Translated, it gives CASSPTLGRGQETQYF. V and J are TRBV4-2 and TRBJ2-5; D may be TRBD2 (6 bases). The germline V gene encodes CDR1 LGHNA and CDR2 YNFKEQ. V lost 6 bases and J 1 base, leaving 18 bases between the germline ends. There are 16 residues in the CDR3.

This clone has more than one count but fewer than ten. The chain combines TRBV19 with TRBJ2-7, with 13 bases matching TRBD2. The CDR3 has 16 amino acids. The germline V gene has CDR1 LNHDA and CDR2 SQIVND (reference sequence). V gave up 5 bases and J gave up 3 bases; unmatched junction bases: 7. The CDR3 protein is CASSASGTSGNYEQYF. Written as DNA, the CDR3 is TGTGCCAGTAGTGCTTCCGGGACTAGCGGGAACTACGAGCAGTACTTC.

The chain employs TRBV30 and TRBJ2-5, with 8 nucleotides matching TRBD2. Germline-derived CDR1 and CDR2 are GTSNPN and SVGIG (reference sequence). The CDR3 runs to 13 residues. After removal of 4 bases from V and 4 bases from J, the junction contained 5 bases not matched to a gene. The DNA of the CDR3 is TGTGCCTGGACTAGCGGGCCTTCAGAGACCCAGTACTTC. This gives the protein CAWTSGPSETQYF. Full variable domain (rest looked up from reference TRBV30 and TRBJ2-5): SQTIHQWPATLVQPVGSPLSLECTVEGTSNPNLYWYRQAAGRGLQLLFYSVGIGQISSEVPQNLSASRPQDRQFILSSKKLLLSDSGFYLCAWTSGPSETQYFGPGTRLLVL.

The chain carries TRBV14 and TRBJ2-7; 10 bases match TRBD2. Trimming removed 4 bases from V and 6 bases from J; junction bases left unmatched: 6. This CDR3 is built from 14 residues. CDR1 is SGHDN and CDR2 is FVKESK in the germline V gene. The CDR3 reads CASSLPGLASEQYF. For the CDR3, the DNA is TGTGCCAGCAGCCTTCCGGGACTAGCGAGCGAGCAGTACTTC.